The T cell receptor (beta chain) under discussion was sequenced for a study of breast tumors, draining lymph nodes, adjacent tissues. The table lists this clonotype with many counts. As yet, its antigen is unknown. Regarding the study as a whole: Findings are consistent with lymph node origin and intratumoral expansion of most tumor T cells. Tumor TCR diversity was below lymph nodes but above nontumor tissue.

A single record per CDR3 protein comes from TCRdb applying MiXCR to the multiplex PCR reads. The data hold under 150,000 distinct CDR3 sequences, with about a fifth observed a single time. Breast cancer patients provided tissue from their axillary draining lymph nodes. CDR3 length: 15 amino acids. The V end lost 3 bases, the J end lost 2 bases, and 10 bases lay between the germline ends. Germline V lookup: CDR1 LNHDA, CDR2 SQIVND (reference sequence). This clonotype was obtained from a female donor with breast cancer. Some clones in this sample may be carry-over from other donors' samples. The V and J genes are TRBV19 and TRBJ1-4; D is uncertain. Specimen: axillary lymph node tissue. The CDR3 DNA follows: TGTGCCAGTAGTATGGCCGGAGGTACTAATGAAAAACTGTTTTTT. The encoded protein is CASSMAGGTNEKLFF.